These T cell receptor beta chains were read from a single sample in a study of blood T cells in healthy people across ages. TCRdb ran MiXCR on the 5' RACE reads and lists one entry per CDR3 protein. Seen here are some 1.5 million distinct CDR3 sequences, around 40% observed once, and the top ten hold less than 5%. The sequenced material came from blood. The origin of the receptors is a woman in her late teens or twenties in good health. CDR3s include the opening cysteine and the closing phenylalanine or tryptophan. Each record gives: V gene, clone size, J gene, D gene, CDR3 protein, CDR3 DNA. The D gene is left open where the match is weak. Some rows mark clone size as missing; the rest say once, few, many or name a class of expanded clone.

>TRBV20-1|.|TRBJ2-1|.
CSARDLSAREQFF
TGCAGTGCTAGAGATCTCTCAGCGCGTGAGCAGTTCTTC
>TRBV6-2/TRBV6-3|.|TRBJ2-7|.
CASSYPSNYEQYF
TGTGCCAGCAGTTACCCGTCGAACTACGAGCAGTACTTC
>TRBV20-1|few|TRBJ1-2|.
CSARRPNYGYTF
TGCAGTGCTAGACGTCCGAACTATGGCTACACCTTC
>TRBV29-1|.|TRBJ1-4|.
CSVVLSKGGEKLFF
TGCAGCGTTGTTCTTTCGAAGGGCGGTGAAAAACTGTTTTTT
>TRBV27|few|TRBJ1-2|.
CASSPSGANYGYTF
TGTGCCAGCAGTCCCTCCGGGGCTAACTATGGCTACACCTTC
>TRBV9|.|TRBJ2-2|TRBD1
CASSVEGQLTGELFF
TGTGCCAGCAGCGTAGAGGGACAGCTAACCGGGGAGCTGTTTTTT
>TRBV14|.|TRBJ2-1|.
CASSQEIGTYNEQFF
TGTGCCAGCAGCCAAGAGATCGGGACTTACAATGAGCAGTTCTTC
>TRBV6-2/TRBV6-3|.|TRBJ1-1|.
CASGFSGDTEAFF
TGTGCCAGCGGCTTTTCAGGGGACACTGAAGCTTTCTTT
>TRBV10-3|.|TRBJ2-5|.
CAISEGWETQYF
TGTGCCATCAGTGAGGGGTGGGAGACCCAGTACTTC
>TRBV12-3/TRBV12-4|.|TRBJ2-7|.
CASRRQDYEQYF
TGTGCCAGCCGGAGACAGGACTACGAGCAGTACTTC
>TRBV10-3|few|TRBJ1-1|.
CAMRLDRLNTEAFF
TGTGCCATGCGACTCGACAGGTTGAACACTGAAGCTTTCTTT
>TRBV7-2|many|TRBJ2-3|.
CASSFLGDTQYF
TGTGCCAGCAGTTTCTTGGGTGATACGCAGTATTTT
>TRBV11-1|.|TRBJ1-1|.
CASRRSQGMNTEAFF
TGTGCCAGCAGGCGGTCCCAGGGGATGAACACTGAAGCTTTCTTT
>TRBV7-2|.|TRBJ1-4|.
CTSSIGQLTNEKLFF
TGTACCAGCAGCATCGGACAGCTAACTAATGAAAAACTGTTTTTT
>TRBV7-2|.|TRBJ2-3|TRBD2
CASSLGPGGGANTQYF
TGTGCCAGCAGCCTAGGCCCAGGCGGGGGGGCAAATACGCAGTATTTT
>TRBV5-5|.|TRBJ2-7|.
CASSLVVSSYEQYF
TGTGCCAGCAGCTTAGTTGTCTCATCCTACGAGCAGTACTTC
>TRBV27|few|TRBJ2-1|TRBD1
CASSTGTGGTYNEQFF
TGTGCCAGCAGTACCGGGACAGGGGGCACCTACAATGAGCAGTTCTTC
>TRBV24-1|.|TRBJ2-1|.
CATSDLATVQFF
TGTGCCACCAGTGACCTCGCCACCGTGCAGTTCTTC
>TRBV20-1|.|TRBJ2-7|.
CSASVGGLTGEQYF
TGCAGTGCTAGTGTGGGTGGGTTGACCGGCGAGCAGTACTTC
>TRBV4-1|.|TRBJ2-3|.
CASSQAISTDAQYF
TGCGCCAGCAGCCAGGCTATCTCAACAGATGCGCAGTATTTT
>TRBV7-3|.|TRBJ2-4|.
CASSTGAANIQYF
TGTGCCAGCAGTACGGGGGCGGCGAACATTCAGTACTTC
>TRBV27|once|TRBJ2-7|.
CASSRGRAYGYEQYF
TGTGCCAGCAGCCGGGGACGAGCGTACGGCTACGAGCAGTACTTC
>TRBV4-1|.|TRBJ1-6|.
CASSQEEDSRDSPLHF
TGCGCCAGCAGCCAAGAAGAGGACAGTCGGGATTCACCCCTCCACTTT
>TRBV5-6|.|TRBJ1-4|.
CASSLVRGAGEKLFF
TGTGCCAGCAGCTTAGTGCGCGGGGCCGGAGAAAAACTGTTTTTT
>TRBV27|.|TRBJ2-4|.
CASSLFARNIQYF
TGTGCCAGCAGTTTATTCGCTCGAAACATTCAGTACTTC
>TRBV6-6|once|TRBJ2-5|.
CASTPLGRPQETQYF
TGTGCCAGCACCCCACTCGGCAGGCCCCAAGAGACCCAGTACTTC
>TRBV4-3|few|TRBJ2-7|.
CASSQETAVRYEQYF
TGCGCCAGCAGCCAAGAGACCGCGGTCCGCTACGAGCAGTACTTC
>TRBV20-1|few|TRBJ2-1|TRBD1
CSLDRGPYNEQFF
TGCAGTTTAGACAGGGGGCCCTACAATGAGCAGTTCTTC
>TRBV27|.|TRBJ2-5|TRBD2
CASSLLAPGTTYQETQYF
TGTGCCAGCAGTTTATTAGCCCCCGGGACTACGTACCAAGAGACCCAGTACTTC
>TRBV28|.|TRBJ1-1|.
CASSRRGVGDTEAFF
TGTGCCAGCAGCCGACGGGGGGTTGGGGACACTGAAGCTTTCTTT
>TRBV12-3/TRBV12-4|.|TRBJ2-5|TRBD1
CASRHRGNEQYF
TGTGCCAGCAGACACAGGGGCAATGAGCAGTACTTC
>TRBV24-1|once|TRBJ2-7|.
CATSGQGRAVEQYF
TGTGCCACCAGTGGACAGGGGAGGGCGGTTGAGCAGTACTTC
>TRBV6-6|.|TRBJ2-7|.
CASSYSYGANEQYF
TGTGCCAGCAGTTACTCTTATGGGGCCAACGAGCAGTACTTC
>TRBV30|.|TRBJ1-6|.
CAWSGQAAGNSPLHF
TGTGCCTGGAGTGGTCAGGCAGCTGGTAACTCACCCCTCCACTTT
>TRBV27|few|TRBJ1-2|TRBD1
CASSPSLGGDGYTF
TGTGCCAGCAGTCCCTCCTTAGGGGGCGATGGCTACACCTTC
>TRBV24-1|.|TRBJ2-5|TRBD2
CATSVGLRNEQYF
TGTGCCACCAGTGTGGGACTAAGAAATGAGCAGTACTTC
>TRBV27|.|TRBJ1-5|.
CASARVNSFPFNQPQHF
TGTGCCAGCGCCAGAGTTAACAGCTTTCCTTTTAATCAGCCCCAGCATTTT
>TRBV12-3/TRBV12-4|few|TRBJ1-2|TRBD1
CASRTGGQGYGYTF
TGTGCCAGCAGAACAGGGGGCCAAGGCTATGGCTACACCTTC
>TRBV4-3|.|TRBJ2-5|.
CASSQGTMQETQYF
TGCGCCAGCAGCCAAGGGACTATGCAAGAGACCCAGTACTTC
>TRBV12-3/TRBV12-4|few|TRBJ2-7|TRBD2
CASSWTSGPAYEQYF
TGTGCCAGCAGTTGGACTAGCGGGCCCGCCTACGAGCAGTACTTC
>TRBV20-1|.|TRBJ2-5|.
CSARGTSSPPNEQYF
TGCAGTGCTAGGGGTACTAGTTCCCCTCCAAATGAGCAGTACTTC
>TRBV12-5|.|TRBJ2-7|.
CASGVVLGLEQYF
TGTGCTAGTGGTGTGGTATTGGGTCTTGAGCAGTACTTC
>TRBV30|.|TRBJ2-7|.
CAWRLSAYEQYF
TGTGCCTGGAGGTTAAGCGCCTACGAGCAGTACTTC
>TRBV11-2|few|TRBJ1-6|.
CASSEWAGLKDNSPLHF
TGTGCCAGCAGCGAGTGGGCAGGGTTAAAGGATAATTCACCCCTCCACTTT
>TRBV7-9|.|TRBJ2-1|.
CASSFLLVRNNEQFF
TGTGCCAGCAGCTTCCTGTTGGTGCGGAACAATGAGCAGTTCTTC
>TRBV4-3|.|TRBJ2-2|.
CASSQDFSVGAVTGELFF
TGCGCCAGCAGCCAAGATTTTAGCGTGGGGGCGGTCACCGGGGAGCTGTTTTTT
>TRBV4-3|few|TRBJ1-6|.
CASSQDFGSSYNSPLHF
TGCGCCAGCAGCCAAGATTTCGGGAGCTCCTATAATTCACCCCTCCACTTT
>TRBV20-1|few|TRBJ2-7|.
CSARTLDSPRSSYEQYF
TGCAGTGCTAGAACCCTGGACAGCCCCAGGAGCTCCTACGAGCAGTACTTC
>TRBV30|.|TRBJ2-1|.
CAWSVEVNNEQFF
TGTGCCTGGAGTGTAGAGGTGAACAATGAGCAGTTCTTC
>TRBV7-2|.|TRBJ2-7|.
CASSFARGDSDEQYF
TGTGCCAGCAGCTTTGCCAGGGGGGACTCCGACGAGCAGTACTTC
>TRBV6-5|.|TRBJ1-1|.
CASSYGVLNTEAFF
TGTGCCAGCAGTTACGGGGTGTTGAACACTGAAGCTTTCTTT